The 26 T cell receptor beta chains presented below share a single source sample, sequenced in a study of spatial heterogeneity in lung cancer. The time point denotes: sample taken at primary tumor resection. In TCRdb, the 5' RACE reads were re-called with MiXCR into one record per CDR3 protein. In the table there are 55,000 to 70,000 distinct CDR3 sequences, roughly 6.6% of which are singletons. Sequences were derived from PBMCs, sampled at surgery. All receptors derive from a female donor with early-stage non-small cell lung cancer.

This clonotype was detected a few times. The chain's CDR3 is CASSLQGRETQYF. The DNA of the CDR3 is TGTGCCAGCAGTTTACAGGGAAGAGAGACCCAGTACTTC. The chain is built from TRBV12-3 or TRBV12-4 and TRBJ2-5; perhaps TRBD1 as D (5 bases). Deletions cut 2 bases from V and 4 bases from J, with 8 bases between. The CDR3 runs to 13 residues.

The chain links TRBV28 to TRBJ2-2; D perhaps matches TRBD1 (5 bases). Trimming pared 2 bases from V and 4 bases from J, leaving 8 bases between. The V gene's germline CDR1 is MDHEN and CDR2 SYDVKM. The CDR3 has 14 residues. CDR3 DNA: TGTGCCAGCAGTTTAAGCAGGGTCACCGGGGAGCTGTTTTTT. Translation gives CASSLSRVTGELFF.

This clonotype has a count of ten or more. The rearrangement links TRBV29-1 to TRBJ2-1; D ambiguous. Germline lookup yields CDR1 SQVTM and CDR2 ANQGSEA. This CDR3 spans 12 amino acids. The ends were cut back, 4 bases at V and 3 bases at J, with 7 bases in the middle. Written as DNA, the CDR3 is TGCAGCGTTGGGGCCGACTACAATGAGCAGTTCTTC. Translation gives CSVGADYNEQFF.

The chain employs TRBV28 and TRBJ1-2; D call uncertain. CDR3 size: 12 residues. V lost 2 bases and J 5 bases, leaving 6 bases between the germline ends. The V gene's germline CDR1 is MDHEN and CDR2 SYDVKM. The CDR3 sequence is CASSLRLYGYTF. CDR3 nucleotides: TGTGCCAGCAGTTTACGACTTTATGGCTACACCTTC.

This clonotype has a count of ten or more. The chain uses TRBV4-1 and TRBJ1-6, with no clear D. CDR3 size: 16 residues. Germline V gene sequence: CDR1 MGHRA, CDR2 YSYEKL. V lost 0 bases to trimming and J lost 0 bases, with 6 bases between them. The CDR3 spells CASSQDPSSYNSPLHF. CDR3 in DNA: TGCGCCAGCAGCCAAGATCCAAGCTCCTATAATTCACCCCTCCACTTT.

This clonotype was counted at least ten times. In nucleotides, the CDR3 is TGCAGCGTTAGCGGGGGGGGCACAGATACGCAGTATTTT. This codes for CSVSGGGTDTQYF. The gene calls are TRBV29-1 and TRBJ2-3, with 10 bases that match TRBD2. Germline values: CDR1 SQVTM, CDR2 ANQGSEA. The ends lost 5 bases at V and 1 base at J; junction bases unmatched: 0. The CDR3 runs 13 residues.

This clonotype was found a few times. CDR3 coding DNA: TGTGCCAGCAGTTACCCCCTGGTGGGGTTACAGCCTAGCACAGATACGCAGTATTTT. The encoded protein is CASSYPLVGLQPSTDTQYF. This chain links TRBV6-6 with TRBJ2-3, with unresolved D. The germline V gene encodes CDR1 MNHNY and CDR2 SVGAGI (reference sequence). V lost 2 bases and J lost 0, with 21 bases in between. This CDR3 contains 19 residues.

This clonotype was observed many times. The genes are TRBV6-6 and TRBJ1-1, with D perhaps TRBD1 (5 bases). This CDR3 has 14 residues. The germline V gene encodes CDR1 MNHNY and CDR2 SVGAGI (reference sequence). Trimming took 2 bases from V and 1 from J, leaving 8 bases between them. CDR3 coding DNA: TGTGCCAGCAGTTACGCGGACACGAACACTGAAGCTTTCTTT. Amino acid sequence: CASSYADTNTEAFF.

The V and J genes are TRBV6-1 and TRBJ1-1, with D unresolved. CDR3 length: 14 residues. The V and J ends lost 10 bases and 4 bases respectively, with 19 bases between them. In germline, CDR1 is MNHNS, CDR2 SASEGT. The CDR3 spells CATGVGVFTTEAFF. Here the CDR3 DNA reads TGTGCCACCGGGGTGGGCGTTTTTACCACTGAAGCTTTCTTT.

The table lists this clonotype with a few counts. The J gene is TRBJ2-7, the V gene TRBV6-1; TRBD2 matches at 10 bases. This CDR3 comprises 13 residues. From germline, CDR1 is MNHNS and CDR2 SASEGT. Unmatched junction bases numbered 3, after V lost 6 bases and J lost 4 bases. The CDR3 DNA follows: TGTGCCAGCAGACGGACTAGCGGTTACGAGCAGTACTTC. This codes for CASRRTSGYEQYF.

This clonotype was counted a few times. The chain couples TRBV6-2 or TRBV6-3 to TRBJ2-7; D is perhaps TRBD1 (6 bases). CDR1 MNHEY and CDR2 SVGEGT come from the germline V gene. CDR3 size: 17 residues. Trimming shortened V by 5 bases and J by 0 bases, and 20 bases separated the two germline ends. The CDR3 DNA sequence: TGTGCCAGCAGTGTCGACATGAGGGGGTTTCTCTCCTACGAGCAGTACGTC. Translation gives CASSVDMRGFLSYEQYV.

The sample holds a few counts of this clonotype. The V call is TRBV28, the J call TRBJ2-1; the D gene is possibly TRBD2 (5 bases). V dropped 8 bases and J dropped 1 base, with 15 bases sitting between them. The CDR3 is 15 residues long. Germline V gene data show CDR1 as MDHEN and CDR2 as SYDVKM. CDR3 region: CASVAGELSYNEQFF. The CDR3 region has the DNA TGTGCCAGCGTGGCCGGGGAATTGTCCTACAATGAGCAGTTCTTC.

The chain recombines TRBV12-5 with TRBJ1-1; D is ambiguous. The CDR3 is 14 amino acids. Trimming pared 5 bases from V and 0 bases from J, leaving 10 bases between. Germline V gene data show CDR1 as LGHNT and CDR2 as FRNRAP. CDR3 residues: CASGPLRMNTEAFF. CDR3 nucleotide sequence: TGTGCTAGTGGTCCCCTCAGGATGAACACTGAAGCTTTCTTT.

The V gene is TRBV3-1, the J gene TRBJ1-2; D is perhaps TRBD1 (5 bases). With 5 bases removed from V and 0 bases from J, the gap between germline ends came to 19 bases. The CDR3 runs 17 residues. CDR1 and CDR2 from the germline V gene are LGHDT and YNNKEL (reference sequence). The CDR3 loop is CASSNFMRGGANYGYTF. CDR3 coding DNA: TGTGCCAGCAGCAACTTCATGCGGGGGGGAGCTAACTATGGCTACACCTTC.

This clonotype was seen a handful of times. This rearrangement joins TRBV10-3 to TRBJ2-2; D unclear. CDR1 is ENHRY and CDR2 is SYGVKD in the germline V gene. The CDR3 totals 13 residues. V was pared by 3 bases and J by 5 bases, with 7 bases between. The CDR3 region has the DNA TGTGCCATCAGTGAACCAGCAACCGGGGAGCTGTTTTTT. Amino acid sequence: CAISEPATGELFF.

This clonotype has at least ten counts. The CDR3 is CASSLEGQGGTEAFF. In nucleotides, the CDR3 is TGTGCCAGCAGCTTAGAAGGACAGGGAGGCACTGAAGCTTTCTTT. This chain joins TRBV7-2 and TRBJ1-1; 8 positions agree with TRBD1. Trimming removed 1 base from V and 4 bases from J; junction bases left unmatched: 5. CDR1 and CDR2 from the germline V gene are SGHTA and FQGNSA. The CDR3 runs to 15 residues.

This clonotype was recorded many times. This chain's CDR3 is CASSYKAGSSYEQYF. The CDR3 coding sequence is TGTGCCAGCAGTTACAAAGCGGGGTCGTCCTACGAGCAGTACTTC. This chain connects TRBV6-5 to TRBJ2-7; 7 bases line up with TRBD2. J lost 1 base, V lost 2 bases, and 5 bases had no gene match. Germline V gene data show CDR1 as MNHEY and CDR2 as SVGAGI. The CDR3 sequence is 15 residues long.

There are many counts of this clonotype. This chain links TRBV20-1 with TRBJ1-5; 9 bases align to TRBD1. CDR1 is DFQATT and CDR2 is SNEGSKA in the germline V gene (reference sequence). CDR3 length: 16 amino acids. The V gene end was trimmed by 0 bases and the J gene end by 3 bases; junction bases not matched to a gene: 6. In nucleotides, the CDR3 is TGCAGTGCTAGAGATCCAAGACAGGGGGTCAATCAGCCCCAGCATTTT. This codes for CSARDPRQGVNQPQHF.

The sample holds many counts of this clonotype. The chain is built from TRBV29-1 and TRBJ2-7; D not resolved. The CDR3 is 13 amino acids. Trimming took off 4 bases at V and 0 bases at J, with 10 bases between the two ends. In germline, CDR1 is SQVTM, CDR2 ANQGSEA. CDR3 DNA sequence: TGCAGCGTTGCCCCAAGGAACTCCTACGAGCAGTACTTC. Its translation: CSVAPRNSYEQYF.

The V call is TRBV30, the J call TRBJ2-5; D is uncertain. This CDR3 is 12 amino acids long. V shed 0 bases and J shed 4 bases, with 6 bases lying between them. Per the germline V gene, CDR1 is GTSNPN and CDR2 is SVGIG (reference sequence). CDR3 sequence: CAWSVDRETQYF. CDR3 nucleotides: TGTGCCTGGAGTGTAGATAGAGAGACCCAGTACTTC.

This clonotype was detected ten times or more. The chain links TRBV15 to TRBJ2-2; possibly TRBD2 for D (6 bases). CDR3 length equals 13 residues. The germline V gene encodes CDR1 LNHNV and CDR2 YYDKDF (reference sequence). V dropped 10 bases and J dropped 0 bases, with 9 bases sitting between them. This chain's CDR3 is CAIRDSNTGELFF. In DNA, the CDR3 is TGTGCCATTAGGGACTCGAACACCGGGGAGCTGTTTTTT.

The sample holds many counts of this clonotype. This sequence joins TRBV14 and TRBJ2-7; D call uncertain. Germline V lookup: CDR1 SGHDN, CDR2 FVKESK. The CDR3 consists of 15 residues. The V and J ends lost 4 bases and 3 bases respectively, with 16 bases between them. The CDR3 DNA sequence: TGTGCCAGCAGCCGCTCGACCTCCTCAATCTACGAGCAGTACTTC. Residues: CASSRSTSSIYEQYF.

This clonotype was observed many times. The rearrangement joins TRBV5-1 to TRBJ2-1; 7 nucleotides align to TRBD2. This CDR3 comprises 16 residues. The V segment lost 2 bases and the J segment 5 bases; nucleotides outside the gene matches: 10. The germline V gene has CDR1 SGHRS and CDR2 YFSETQ. The DNA for the CDR3 is TGCGCCAGCAGCTTATCGGAGGTTAGCGGGCACAATGAGCAGTTCTTC. It is translated as CASSLSEVSGHNEQFF.

There are a few counts of this clonotype. A much bigger clone sits one base away, suggesting this may be a read error. This rearrangement joins TRBV7-6 to TRBJ1-5; no clear D. CDR1 is SGHVS and CDR2 is FNYEAQ in the germline V gene. The CDR3 spans 13 residues. The CDR3, as DNA: TGTGCCAGCAGCTTAGGTAGCATTCAGCCCCAGCATTTT. Amino acid sequence: CASSLGSIQPQHF.

The gene calls are TRBV7-8 and TRBJ1-1; D unresolved. Germline values: CDR1 SGHVS, CDR2 FQNEAQ. This CDR3 contains 13 residues. Trimming removed 2 bases from V and 2 bases from J, with 6 bases in between. The CDR3 region is CASSLSGNTEAFF. In nucleotides, the CDR3 is TGTGCCAGCAGCTTATCAGGAAACACTGAAGCTTTCTTT.

This clonotype was counted many times. This chain links TRBV6-2 or TRBV6-3 with TRBJ2-7; 10 bases match TRBD1. CDR3 length equals 12 residues. The ends lost 7 bases at V and 9 bases at J; junction bases unmatched: 6. In germline, CDR1 is MNHEY, CDR2 SVGEGT. The chain's CDR3 is CASKGQGFRQYF. In DNA, the CDR3 is TGTGCCAGCAAGGGACAGGGGTTTAGGCAGTACTTC.